These 26 T cell receptor beta chains were sequenced from one sample in a study of cytomegalovirus exposure and HLA in healthy donors. Primers for the PCR totalled 60 Vbeta and 13 Jbeta. Libraries were prepared by immunoSEQ multiplex PCR; TCRdb keeps only in-frame clonotypes and omits some of them. This sample has under 200,000 clones, with around three quarters found just once. The sequenced material came from PBMCs. The receptors stem from a man aged 40-50 years in good health and CMV-seronegative.

The V call is TRBV29-1, the J call TRBJ1-1; 7 nucleotides align to TRBD1. The length of the CDR3 is 13 residues. With 7 bases clipped from V and 5 bases from J, the junction kept 10 bases outside the gene matches. Germline V gives CDR1 SQVTM, CDR2 ANQGSEA. Here the CDR3 DNA reads TGCAGCGCGGTGACAGGGTGGGGGACTGAAGCTTTCTTT. Translating gives CSAVTGWGTEAFF.

The J gene is TRBJ2-5, the V gene TRBV7-6; 12 bases line up with TRBD2. The CDR3 covers 15 residues. Germline V gene sequence: CDR1 SGHVS, CDR2 FNYEAQ. The V and J ends lost 4 bases and 4 bases, in that order; junction bases with no gene match: 4. CDR3 region: CASSSRLAGVETQYF. The CDR3 coding sequence is TGTGCCAGCAGCTCTAGACTAGCGGGAGTAGAGACCCAGTACTTC.

V usage is TRBV27 and J usage is TRBJ2-7; D not certain. This CDR3 comprises 13 residues. The V gene lost 2 bases and the J gene lost 2 bases, with 7 bases spanning the gap. From germline, CDR1 is MNHEY and CDR2 SMNVEV (reference sequence). The CDR3 coding sequence is TGTGCCAGCAGTTTAATGCAGGCCTACGAGCAGTACTTC. It is translated as CASSLMQAYEQYF.

This clone showed up just a few times. This rearrangement joins TRBV30 to TRBJ2-5; TRBD2 matches at 9 bases. In germline, CDR1 is GTSNPN, CDR2 SVGIG (reference sequence). After removal of 5 bases from V and 3 bases from J, the junction contained 13 bases not matched to a gene. This CDR3 has 16 amino acids. The DNA for the CDR3 is TGTGCCTGGGGGCAGACTAGCGGAGCGGGAAAAGAGACCCAGTACTTC. This encodes CAWGQTSGAGKETQYF.

The chain joins TRBV6-5 to TRBJ2-1; the D is unclear. This CDR3 contains 15 residues. Trimming stripped 0 bases from V and 3 bases from J, with 9 bases between. Germline-derived CDR1 and CDR2 are MNHEY and SVGAGI. The CDR3 DNA follows: TGTGCCAGCAGTTACTCATTTTCCGTCTACAATGAGCAGTTCTTC. Its protein is CASSYSFSVYNEQFF.

The chain carries TRBV9 and TRBJ1-2, with 7 bases lining up with TRBD1. This CDR3 spans 15 amino acids. V gave up 3 bases and J gave up 5 bases; unmatched junction bases: 10. Germline V gives CDR1 SGDLS, CDR2 YYNGEE. CDR3 residues: CASSARGTENYGYTF. DNA of the CDR3: TGTGCCAGCAGCGCACGCGGGACAGAAAATTATGGCTACACCTTC.

This chain joins TRBV19 and TRBJ2-6; no reliable D call. This CDR3 is 16 amino acids long. Germline CDR1 reads LNHDA; CDR2 reads SQIVND (reference sequence). V lost 1 base to trimming and J lost 0 bases, with 7 bases between them. The CDR3 DNA sequence: TGTGCCAGTAGTATAGTACAGCCCTCTGGGGCCAACGTCCTGACTTTC. Protein: CASSIVQPSGANVLTF.

J is TRBJ1-2 and V is TRBV6-5; D perhaps matches TRBD1 (6 bases). This CDR3 is built from 14 residues. V was shortened by 6 bases and J by 5 bases, with 16 bases between the two germline ends. Germline assignment: CDR1 MNHEY and CDR2 SVGAGI. The CDR3 nucleotides are TGTGCCAGCAGCCCCGGCAGGGGTGGGTATGGCTACACCTTC. Amino acid sequence: CASSPGRGGYGYTF.

The rearrangement uses TRBV10-1 and TRBJ2-1; no clear D gene. Germline V gene data show CDR1 as WNHNN and CDR2 as SYGVQD (reference sequence). Between the trimmed V and J ends, which lost 0 bases and 2 bases, there was a span of 8 bases. The CDR3 spans 15 residues. This CDR3 is CASSESQYAYNEQFF. In nucleotides, the CDR3 is TGCGCCAGCAGTGAGTCACAGTATGCCTACAATGAGCAGTTCTTC.

The chain joins TRBV9 to TRBJ2-1; 9 bases are a match to TRBD2. V dropped 4 bases and J dropped 8; count of bases not matched to a gene: 10. CDR1 and CDR2 from the germline V gene are SGDLS and YYNGEE. The CDR3 is 15 amino acids. CDR3 coding DNA: TGTGCCAGCAGCTCTAGCGGGATGAGTCGGGATGAGCAGTTCTTC. This gives the protein CASSSSGMSRDEQFF.

The rearrangement links TRBV11-1 to TRBJ2-7, with TRBD1 identical over 8 bases. With 5 bases clipped from V and 6 bases from J, the junction kept 9 bases outside the gene matches. CDR3 length: 14 residues. From germline, CDR1 is SGHAT and CDR2 FQDESV (reference sequence). CDR3 sequence reads: CASSPGQGRSEQYF. Written as DNA, the CDR3 is TGTGCCAGCAGCCCCGGACAGGGAAGGAGCGAGCAGTACTTC. Together with reference TRBV11-1 and TRBJ2-7, the CDR3 gives the full variable domain: EAEVAQSPRYKITEKSQAVAFWCDPISGHATLYWYRQILGQGPELLVQFQDESVVDDSQLPKDRFSAERLKGVDSTLKIQPAELGDSAMYLCASSPGQGRSEQYFGPGTRLTVT.

The chain couples TRBV10-3 to TRBJ2-1, with 9 bases aligning to TRBD1. V dropped 0 bases and J dropped 6; count of bases not matched to a gene: 6. The CDR3 is 16 amino acids. CDR1 is ENHRY, CDR2 SYGVKD, per germline. CDR3 nucleotide sequence: TGTGCCATCAGTGAGTCGACGACAGGGGGACGCAATGAGCAGTTCTTC. It translates to CAISESTTGGRNEQFF.

This chain joins TRBV19 and TRBJ1-1; a possible D gene is TRBD1 (6 bases). CDR1 LNHDA and CDR2 SQIVND come from the germline V gene (reference sequence). V dropped 2 bases and J dropped 10 bases, with 14 bases sitting between them. This CDR3 is built from 13 residues. CDR3 protein: CASSISGARGAFF. The CDR3 DNA is TGTGCCAGTAGTATATCCGGGGCCAGGGGAGCTTTCTTT.

This sequence joins TRBV9 and TRBJ1-1; D call uncertain. The germline CDR1 and CDR2 sequences are SGDLS and YYNGEE. V gave up 3 bases and J gave up 7 bases, with 10 bases separating them. The CDR3 length is 12 residues. Here the CDR3 reads CASSGEFGEAFF. CDR3 nucleotides: TGTGCCAGCAGCGGGGAGTTTGGTGAAGCTTTCTTT.

The rearrangement links TRBV4-3 to TRBJ1-2, with 12 bases identical to TRBD1. This CDR3 has 14 residues. J gave up 7 bases and V 4 bases, and 4 bases lay outside the gene matches. CDR1 LGHNA and CDR2 YSLEER come from the germline V gene. CDR3 bases: TGCGCCAGCAGCCCGGGACAGGGGGCGGGTGGCTACACCTTC. It codes for CASSPGQGAGGYTF.

The sample holds a few counts of this clone. V gene TRBV5-4 combines with J gene TRBJ2-5; TRBD1 aligns across 7 bases. J gave up 4 bases and V 4 bases, and 13 bases lay outside the gene matches. The CDR3 has 16 residues. Germline CDR1 and CDR2: SGHNT and YYREEE (reference sequence). CDR3 in DNA: TGTGCCAGCAGCAAGGATTCTTCGACAGGGCGAGAGACCCAGTACTTC. Translating it yields CASSKDSSTGRETQYF.

The chain joins TRBV10-2 to TRBJ2-1; 9 bases align to TRBD2. Trimming cost V 0 bases and J 8 bases; bases outside gene matches: 8. This CDR3 is 16 amino acids long. Germline V gives CDR1 WSHSY, CDR2 SAAADI. CDR3 residues: CASSESVAGGPHEQFF. CDR3 in DNA: TGCGCCAGCAGTGAGTCAGTGGCGGGAGGGCCCCATGAGCAGTTCTTC.

A word on this clone: One end of the junction varies from germline; a read error may be responsible. This rearrangement joins TRBV7-2 to TRBJ2-1, with 8 bases fitting TRBD2. The CDR3 loop spans 18 amino acids. Germline V lookup: CDR1 SGHTA, CDR2 FQGNSA. CDR3 loop: CASSLGLARRAAYNEQFF. For the CDR3, the DNA is TGTGCCAGCAGTTTAGGACTAGCCCGGCGAGCGGCCTACAATGAGCAGTTCTTC.

The chain employs TRBV27 and TRBJ1-1, with a tentative D call TRBD1 (6 bases). The germline gives CDR1 MNHEY, CDR2 SMNVEV (reference sequence). V was shortened by 3 bases and J by 1 base, with 9 bases between the two germline ends. This CDR3 has 14 residues. CDR3 nucleotides: TGTGCCAGCAGTTTCCGAGGGGGGAACACTGAAGCTTTCTTT. This translates into CASSFRGGNTEAFF.

The chain carries TRBV13 and TRBJ2-2, with TRBD1 matching over 11 bases. V trimming: 5 bases; J trimming: 5 bases; junction bases outside the gene matches: 10. The CDR3 covers 17 residues. Germline-derived CDR1 and CDR2 are PRHDT and FYEKMQ (reference sequence). The CDR3: CASSPVGRDRGTGELFF. The CDR3 DNA is TGTGCCAGCAGCCCAGTGGGGCGGGACAGGGGGACCGGGGAGCTGTTTTTT.

The chain links TRBV7-6 to TRBJ2-7; D is ambiguous. The CDR3 runs to 14 residues. Germline lookup yields CDR1 SGHVS and CDR2 FNYEAQ. The ends were cut back, 1 base at V and 3 bases at J, with 10 bases in the middle. The CDR3 DNA follows: TGTGCCAGCAGCTTAGTTACCGGTGTCTACGAGCAGTACTTC. Residues: CASSLVTGVYEQYF.

This clone was detected a few times. This chain uses TRBV7-9 with TRBJ2-7; no definite D call. Trimming pared 3 bases from V and 3 bases from J, leaving 9 bases between. The CDR3 runs to 13 residues. The V gene's germline CDR1 is SEHNR and CDR2 FQNEAQ (reference sequence). CDR3 sequence reads: CASSFVPSYEQYF. The CDR3 nucleotides are TGTGCCAGCAGCTTCGTACCCAGCTACGAGCAGTACTTC.

The chain uses TRBV6-1 and TRBJ1-4; possible D gene TRBD1, 6 bases. The CDR3 sequence is 14 residues long. With 9 bases removed from V and 8 bases from J, the gap between germline ends came to 19 bases. Per the germline V gene, CDR1 is MNHNS and CDR2 is SASEGT. CDR3 region: CASQRAGVGEKLFF. CDR3 DNA sequence: TGTGCCAGTCAAAGGGCAGGGGTAGGCGAAAAACTGTTTTTT.

Here the CDR3 reads CAWATGGTGELFF. CDR3 nucleotides: TGTGCCTGGGCGACAGGGGGCACCGGGGAGCTGTTTTTT. V and J are TRBV30 and TRBJ2-2; TRBD1 aligns across 9 bases. Unmatched junction bases numbered 2, after V lost 5 bases and J lost 4 bases. Looked up from germline, CDR1 is GTSNPN and CDR2 is SVGIG (reference sequence). The CDR3 is 13 amino acids.

At least ten counts were recorded for this clone. The V gene is TRBV19, the J gene TRBJ1-2; tentatively, D is TRBD1 (5 bases). Trimming took off 3 bases at V and 8 bases at J, with 25 bases between the two ends. Germline CDR1 is LNHDA and CDR2 is SQIVND (reference sequence). The CDR3 totals 17 residues. The CDR3 nucleotides are TGTGCCAGTAGTATGAATCAACTGACTGGGGGGGTAGAGGGCTACACCTTC. Translating gives CASSMNQLTGGVEGYTF.

For this clone: The germline gene is not matched at one end of the junction; a read error may be the cause. This chain joins TRBV5-1 and TRBJ2-5; weak D call: TRBD1 (6 bases). The CDR3 has 14 amino acids. CDR1 is SGHRS and CDR2 is YFSETQ in the germline V gene. CDR3 coding DNA: TGCGCCAGCAGCTTCCACAGGGACCAAGAGGCCCAGTACTTC. Its translation: CASSFHRDQEAQYF.